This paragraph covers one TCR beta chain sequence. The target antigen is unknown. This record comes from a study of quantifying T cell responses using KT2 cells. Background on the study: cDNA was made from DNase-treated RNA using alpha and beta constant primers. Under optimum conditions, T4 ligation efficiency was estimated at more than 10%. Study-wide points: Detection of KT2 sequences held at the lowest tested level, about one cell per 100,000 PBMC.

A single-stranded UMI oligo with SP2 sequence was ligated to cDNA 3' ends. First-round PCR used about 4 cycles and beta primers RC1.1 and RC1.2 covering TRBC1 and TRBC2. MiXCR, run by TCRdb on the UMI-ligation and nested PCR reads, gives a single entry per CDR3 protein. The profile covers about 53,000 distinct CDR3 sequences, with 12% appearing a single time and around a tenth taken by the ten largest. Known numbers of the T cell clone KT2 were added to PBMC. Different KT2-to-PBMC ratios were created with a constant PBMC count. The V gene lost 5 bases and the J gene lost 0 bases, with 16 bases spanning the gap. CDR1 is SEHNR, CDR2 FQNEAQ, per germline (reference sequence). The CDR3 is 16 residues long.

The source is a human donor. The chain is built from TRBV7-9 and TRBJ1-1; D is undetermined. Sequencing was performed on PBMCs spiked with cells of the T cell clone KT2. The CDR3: CASSQTRLTLNTEAFF. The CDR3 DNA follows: TGTGCCAGCAGCCAGACACGGTTGACCCTGAACACTGAAGCTTTCTTT.